This TCR beta chain emerged from a study of sequential checkpoint blockade in melanoma. The protocol was immunoSEQ multiplex PCR, while the TCRdb copy is restricted to in-frame clones and leaves out a portion. The table shows 6,500 to 9,000 clones, with around a quarter occurring only once. The V gene end was trimmed by 3 bases and the J gene end by 1 base; junction bases not matched to a gene: 4. CDR1 WSHSY and CDR2 SAAADI come from the germline V gene. CDR3 length equals 16 residues. Indicated treatment: randomized to nivolumab then ipilimumab (arm A) or the reverse (arm B). Sequencing used tumor tissue (inferred from file names), obtained from a patient given nivolumab and ipilimumab in sequence. The chain joins TRBV10-2 to TRBJ2-7; the match to TRBD2 covers 12 bases. This receptor was taken from a human donor with melanoma. The CDR3 loop is CASSDRGLAGSYEQYF. CDR3 DNA: TGCGCCAGCAGTGACAGAGGACTAGCGGGGTCCTACGAGCAGTACTTC.